Listed below are T cell receptor beta chains from one sample, sequenced in a study of T cell repertoires in cytomegalovirus infection. Their specific antigens are unknown. TCRdb processed the reads anew with MiXCR; each CDR3 protein has one entry. The sample has roughly 990,000 distinct CDR3 sequences, 31% seen once. The sequences come from cultured CD8+ T cells from PBMCs, collected from culture after CMV antigen stimulation. All receptors come from a human donor in good health (CMV status not recorded). Some clones in this sample may be carry-over from other donors' samples. Both conserved end residues are part of each CDR3. A D gene is named only where the DNA matches it firmly. The size field is filled for only some rows; it gives once, few, many or a size class.

cdr3_aa cdr3_nt clone_size d_call j_call v_call
CASSPVYTSPLGYTF TGTGCCAGCAGCCCGGTCTACACTTCCCCCCTTGGCTACACCTTC . . TRBJ1-2 TRBV28
CASRLAGGTGANVLTF TGTGCCAGCAGACTCGCAGGGGGAACTGGGGCCAACGTCCTGACTTTC few TRBD1 TRBJ2-6 TRBV27
CASSPRRGGTGELFF TGTGCCAGCAGCCCCCGGCGGGGGGGCACCGGGGAGCTGTTTTTT many TRBD2 TRBJ2-2 TRBV7-2
CASIPAGHPNTEAFF TGTGCCAGCATTCCCGCGGGACACCCGAACACTGAAGCTTTCTTT few . TRBJ1-1 TRBV27
CASSIEGSQQTNQPQHF TGTGCCAGTAGTATAGAAGGCAGTCAGCAAACGAATCAGCCCCAGCATTTT few . TRBJ1-5 TRBV19
CASSLFPAVNTEAFF TGTGCCAGCAGCTTATTCCCCGCGGTGAACACTGAAGCTTTCTTT many . TRBJ1-1 TRBV7-8
CAINRDSTVAYEQYF TGTGCCATCAACCGGGACAGTACCGTAGCCTACGAGCAGTACTTC few TRBD1 TRBJ2-7 TRBV10-3
CASSQGGQGGQPQHF TGCGCCAGCAGCCAAGGGGGACAGGGGGGTCAGCCCCAGCATTTT . TRBD1 TRBJ1-5 TRBV4-1
CASSSRQHPPETQYF TGTGCCAGCAGTTCCCGACAGCATCCACCGGAGACCCAGTACTTC . . TRBJ2-5 TRBV6-5
CASNWTGSYNDQFF TGTGCCAGCAACTGGACAGGGAGCTACAATGATCAGTTCTTC . TRBD1 TRBJ2-1 TRBV7-9
CASSPLTGTEAFF TGTGCCAGCAGTCCCCTAACAGGAACTGAAGCTTTCTTT . . TRBJ1-1 TRBV6-2/TRBV6-3
CASSLNTMVNTEAFF TGTGCCAGCAGCTTAAACACCATGGTGAACACTGAAGCTTTCTTT . . TRBJ1-1 TRBV7-6
CASSLAPGGGGRGNQPQHF TGTGCCAGCAGCTTAGCCCCCGGGGGAGGGGGTCGGGGCAATCAGCCCCAGCATTTT many . TRBJ1-5 TRBV7-9
CASSHRWDNEQFF TGTGCCAGCTCCCATCGGTGGGACAATGAGCAGTTCTTC . . TRBJ2-1 TRBV5-6
CASTPTAANYGYTF TGTGCCAGCACCCCGACAGCCGCTAACTATGGCTACACCTTC few . TRBJ1-2 TRBV12-3/TRBV12-4
CASRIGQGGANNKQFF TGTGCCAGCAGAATCGGACAGGGGGGAGCCAACAATAAGCAGTTCTTC . TRBD1 TRBJ2-1 TRBV6-5
CASSEAFISGEAFF TGTGCCAGCAGTGAAGCGTTTATAAGCGGTGAAGCTTTCTTT . . TRBJ1-1 TRBV6-1
CACWGGTEGTGELFF TGTGCCTGCTGGGGGGGGACAGAAGGGACCGGGGAGCTGTTTTTT . . TRBJ2-2 TRBV7-6
CSVEEGPTGWDYGYTF TGCAGCGTTGAAGAGGGACCGACAGGGTGGGACTATGGCTACACCTTC . TRBD1 TRBJ1-2 TRBV29-1
CASSLSLYNEQFF TGTGCCAGCAGCTTAAGTCTTTACAATGAGCAGTTCTTC many . TRBJ2-1 TRBV7-8
CASSYTGQGPDTQYF TGTGCCAGCAGTTACACCGGACAGGGCCCAGATACGCAGTATTTT . TRBD1 TRBJ2-3 TRBV6-6
CASSHQGGGNQPQHF TGCGCCAGCAGTCATCAGGGTGGTGGCAATCAGCCCCAGCATTTT . . TRBJ1-5 TRBV23-1
CSARDQSVLAGPNEQFF TGCAGTGCTAGAGATCAATCGGTCCTAGCGGGCCCCAATGAGCAGTTCTTC few TRBD2 TRBJ2-1 TRBV20-1
CASSLISFLPGRGELQAFF TGTGCCAGCAGCTTAATCAGCTTCCTTCCGGGCAGGGGGGAACTCCAAGCTTTCTTT . TRBD1 TRBJ1-1 TRBV7-9
CASSHLAGGPDEQFF TGCGCCAGCAGCCATCTAGCGGGGGGGCCGGATGAGCAGTTCTTC . TRBD2 TRBJ2-1 TRBV4-1
CASSVGVLNTGELFF TGTGCCTCCTCTGTCGGGGTCCTGAACACCGGGGAGCTGTTTTTT . . TRBJ2-2 TRBV27
CASSFHRGEAFF TGCGCCAGCAGCTTTCACAGGGGGGAAGCTTTCTTT . TRBD1 TRBJ1-1 TRBV4-3
CASSHTTETNYGYTF TGCGCCAGCAGCCACACGACCGAAACTAACTATGGCTACACCTTC . . TRBJ1-2 TRBV4-1
CASSQSGAHGELFF TGTGCCAGCAGCCAATCAGGGGCTCACGGGGAGCTGTTTTTT . . TRBJ2-2 TRBV7-6
CASSELTSGGNTGELFF TGTGCCAGCAGTGAATTGACTAGCGGGGGGAACACCGGGGAGCTGTTTTTT few TRBD2 TRBJ2-2 TRBV2
CATSRLSTDEKLFF TGTGCCACCAGCAGACTTTCGACAGATGAAAAACTGTTTTTT . . TRBJ1-4 TRBV15
CSEGTESNEKLFF TGCAGCGAGGGGACAGAATCTAATGAAAAACTGTTTTTT . TRBD1 TRBJ1-4 TRBV29-1
CASSQDRSGWGSGNTIYF TGTGCCAGCAGCCAAGATCGTTCCGGGTGGGGCTCTGGAAACACCATATATTTT . . TRBJ1-3 TRBV4-1
CASSLWTGLAALQETQYF TGTGCCAGCAGCTTATGGACGGGACTAGCGGCACTACAAGAGACCCAGTACTTC . TRBD2 TRBJ2-5 TRBV7-4
CASSYALDKYGYTF TGTGCCAGCAGCTATGCCCTGGACAAATATGGCTACACCTTC . . TRBJ1-2 TRBV7-9
CATSNSSEVAGGPDEQFF TGTGCCACCAGCAATTCCTCGGAGGTAGCGGGGGGTCCGGATGAGCAGTTCTTC . TRBD2 TRBJ2-1 TRBV15
CSVPKRDGYTF TGCAGCGTTCCGAAAAGGGATGGCTACACCTTC . . TRBJ1-2 TRBV29-1
CASSQGRVGGSYNSPLHF TGCGCCAGCAGCCAGGGCAGGGTAGGCGGCTCCTATAATTCACCCCTCCACTTT few . TRBJ1-6 TRBV4-3
CASSPDRGRYVTNEKLFF TGTGCCAGCAGCCCAGACAGGGGGAGATACGTAACTAATGAAAAACTGTTTTTT many TRBD1 TRBJ1-4 TRBV7-9
CASSHRQGGEQFF TGTGCCAGCAGCCATAGACAGGGTGGTGAGCAGTTCTTC few TRBD1 TRBJ2-1 TRBV12-3/TRBV12-4
CAGQTDNTDTQYF TGTGCCGGCCAAACCGACAACACAGATACGCAGTATTTT . . TRBJ2-3 TRBV7-9
CASSLVSGGTTEAFF TGTGCCAGCAGCTTGGTATCAGGGGGCACCACTGAAGCTTTCTTT . TRBD1 TRBJ1-1 TRBV5-6
CSARDRRGLAGLQETQYF TGCAGTGCTAGAGATCGGCGGGGACTAGCGGGGCTTCAAGAGACCCAGTACTTC . TRBD2 TRBJ2-5 TRBV20-1
CASSFYPPSYGTTQSRNTGELFF TGTGCCAGCAGCTTTTACCCCCCCTCTTACGGGACAACTCAAAGTCGCAACACCGGGGAGCTGTTTTTT . . TRBJ2-2 TRBV27
CASSSLAKGGENTEAFF TGTGCCAGCAGCTCCCTGGCTAAGGGGGGCGAGAACACTGAAGCTTTCTTT few . TRBJ1-1 TRBV7-6
CASSPTSVSYNEQFF TGTGCCAGCAGCCCGACTAGCGTCTCCTACAATGAGCAGTTCTTC . TRBD2 TRBJ2-1 TRBV7-6